This record covers a single T cell receptor beta chain. TCRdb analysed the 5' RACE reads with MiXCR anew, one entry per CDR3 protein. The sample has more than 350,000 distinct CDR3 sequences, around 10% seen once. This entry is derived from a study of T cells after yellow fever vaccination. The ends were cut back, 4 bases at V and 7 bases at J, with 17 bases in the middle. Germline CDR1 DFQATT, CDR2 SNEGSKA (reference sequence). CDR3 length: 14 residues. This chain connects TRBV20-1 to TRBJ2-1; D tentatively fits TRBD1 or TRBD2 (7 bases each). The TCR was taken from a man between 18 and 29 years old who received the YFV17D yellow fever vaccine. Sequencing was performed on PBMCs, taken on the day of the first yellow fever vaccination. The CDR3 protein is CSATQGGPLNEQFF. The CDR3 DNA reads as TGCAGTGCTACTCAGGGGGGGCCTCTAAATGAGCAGTTCTTC.